A single sample is the source of the 18 T cell receptor beta chains below, sequenced in a study of memory B cells and T cells in multiple sclerosis. TCRdb keeps only in-frame clones here, not all; method: immunoSEQ multiplex PCR. Counted here are 25,000 to 35,000 clones, roughly 86% occurring once; the ten biggest clones make up roughly 3%. Antigen specificity for these receptors is unknown. After stimulus-free culture, autoproliferating CFSE-dim and non-proliferating CFSE-high T cells were sequenced separately. Roughly 4.5x10^7 CFSE-labeled PBMCs were cultured 7 to 8 days unstimulated, then replicate wells were pooled. Source material: PBMCs from blood kept in culture. Receptor source: a human donor with multiple sclerosis.

This rearrangement joins TRBV27 to TRBJ2-3; D is perhaps TRBD2 (7 bases). Trimming cost V 3 bases and J 6 bases, with 16 bases left between them. CDR3 size: 15 residues. CDR1 is MNHEY and CDR2 is SMNVEV in the germline V gene (reference sequence). This CDR3 is CASSFWRGRADTQYF. DNA for the CDR3: TGTGCCAGCAGTTTCTGGCGGGGGCGCGCCGATACGCAGTATTTT.

The chain couples TRBV5-4 to TRBJ2-7; TRBD2 matches 14 bases. Losses at the gene ends were 4 bases for V and 2 bases for J; bases not matched to a gene: 5. Germline CDR1 is SGHNT and CDR2 is YYREEE (reference sequence). The CDR3 extends over 16 amino acids. The CDR3 protein is CASSAPTSGRAYEQYF. The CDR3 nucleotides are TGTGCCAGCAGCGCCCCGACTAGCGGGAGGGCCTACGAGCAGTACTTC.

This clone was seen once. The rearrangement joins TRBV14 to TRBJ2-3, with 14 positions matching TRBD2. CDR1 and CDR2 from the germline V gene are SGHDN and FVKESK. Germline trimming cut 4 bases from V and 3 bases from J; bases unmatched to any gene: 6. The CDR3 totals 17 residues. The DNA of the CDR3 is TGTGCCAGCAGCCCATGGACTAGCGGGGGGCTAACAGATACGCAGTATTTT. Its translation is CASSPWTSGGLTDTQYF.

This rearrangement joins TRBV2 to TRBJ2-7, with D unclear. Germline V gene sequence: CDR1 SNHLY, CDR2 FYNNEI. Trimming removed 6 bases at V and 2 bases at J, with 8 bases between. The CDR3 spans 12 residues. The CDR3 DNA is TGTGCCAGCAGCCAACCTGCCTACGAGCAGTACTTC. This encodes CASSQPAYEQYF.

This clone was detected only a few times. V and J are TRBV18 and TRBJ1-4; no clear D gene. Trimming removed 3 bases at V and 4 bases at J, with 12 bases between. This CDR3 is 15 amino acids long. Germline lookup yields CDR1 KGHSH and CDR2 LQKENI. The CDR3 DNA sequence: TGTGCCAGCTCACCGTCCGGCCAGAATAATGAAAAACTGTTTTTT. As protein: CASSPSGQNNEKLFF.

As for this clone: The sample has other DNA sequences that encode this CDR3 too. The CDR3 nucleotides are TGCGCCAGCAGCTTGCGGGGACTAGCGGGAGATACGCAGTATTTT. Encoded protein: CASSLRGLAGDTQYF. The rearrangement joins TRBV5-1 to TRBJ2-3; 12 positions agree with TRBD2. The trim removed 1 base at V and 5 bases at J, leaving 2 bases unmatched. The germline V gene encodes CDR1 SGHRS and CDR2 YFSETQ. The CDR3 extends over 15 amino acids.

This clone was seen more than once but under ten times. The rearrangement links TRBV4-1 to TRBJ2-1; D gene uncertain. The germline V and J ends were trimmed by 0 bases and 4 bases, with 16 bases remaining between them. Per germline, CDR1 MGHRA and CDR2 YSYEKL. This CDR3 is 17 amino acids long. CDR3 coding DNA: TGCGCCAGCAGCCAAGAGATCGCGACCCCCCAATACAATGAGCAGTTCTTC. This sequence encodes CASSQEIATPQYNEQFF.

This chain joins TRBV11-3 and TRBJ2-7; 8 bases fit TRBD1. The trim removed 1 base at V and 5 bases at J, leaving 1 base unmatched. CDR1 is SGHNT and CDR2 is YENEEA in the germline V gene. The CDR3 loop spans 13 amino acids. CDR3 region: CASSLGQGNEQYF. CDR3 DNA sequence: TGTGCCAGCAGCTTAGGACAGGGGAACGAGCAGTACTTC.

The chain joins TRBV19 to TRBJ1-4, with unresolved D. This CDR3 is built from 14 residues. CDR1 is LNHDA and CDR2 is SQIVND in the germline V gene (reference sequence). V dropped 5 bases and J dropped 0 bases, with 7 bases sitting between them. The CDR3 region has the DNA TGTGCCAGTAGTTTGGGAGCAACTAATGAAAAACTGTTTTTT. Translating it yields CASSLGATNEKLFF.

This sequence joins TRBV30 and TRBJ1-2; perhaps TRBD1 as D (5 bases). Germline CDR1 and CDR2: GTSNPN and SVGIG (reference sequence). V was cut by 1 base and J by 9 bases, with 12 bases left in between. The CDR3 consists of 12 residues. The CDR3 here is CAWSGGDGRYTF. In DNA form, the CDR3 reads TGTGCCTGGAGTGGGGGGGACGGACGCTACACCTTC.

The chain recombines TRBV9 with TRBJ2-7; 10 nucleotides match TRBD2. The CDR3 runs 14 residues. V gave up 3 bases and J gave up 6 bases; unmatched junction bases: 6. Germline V gene data show CDR1 as SGDLS and CDR2 as YYNGEE. CDR3 sequence reads: CASSAGTSAFEQYF. The CDR3 DNA follows: TGTGCCAGCAGCGCCGGGACTAGCGCCTTCGAGCAGTACTTC.

Note on this clone: At one end the junction does not follow the germline gene, possibly because of a read error. The V and J genes are TRBV7-7 and TRBJ2-2; D may be TRBD1 or TRBD2 (6 bases each). CDR1 and CDR2 from the germline V gene are SSHAT and FNYEAQ (reference sequence). There are 14 residues in the CDR3. The CDR3 protein is CASSLKGGTGELFF. The CDR3 DNA follows: TGTGCTAGCAGCTTGAAGGGGGGCACCGGGGAGCTGTTTTTT.

The chain employs TRBV25-1 and TRBJ1-2, with D tentatively TRBD1 (6 bases). Germline assignment: CDR1 MGHDK and CDR2 SYGVNS. This CDR3 is 13 amino acids long. V shed 6 bases and J shed 1 base, with 9 bases lying between them. CDR3 nucleotides: TGTGCCAGCAGCGACAGGATTAACTATGGCTACACCTTC. This encodes CASSDRINYGYTF.

The V gene is TRBV6-6, the J gene TRBJ2-3, with 10 positions matching TRBD1. The CDR3 runs to 13 residues. V was clipped by 2 bases and J by 10 bases; unmatched bases: 3. Germline assignment: CDR1 MNHNY and CDR2 SVGAGI (reference sequence). For the CDR3, the DNA is TGTGCCAGCAGTTACGTGACAGGGGGCCCGCAGTATTTT. Protein product: CASSYVTGGPQYF.

For the CDR3, the DNA is TGCAGCGTTGAGGTTGTGGCGGACAATGAGCAGTTCTTC. It translates to CSVEVVADNEQFF. V usage is TRBV29-1 and J usage is TRBJ2-1; unclear D gene. There are 13 residues in the CDR3. The V and J ends lost 3 bases and 5 bases respectively, with 11 bases between them. Looked up from germline, CDR1 is SQVTM and CDR2 is ANQGSEA.

The chain recombines TRBV27 with TRBJ1-1, with D unresolved. Germline assignment: CDR1 MNHEY and CDR2 SMNVEV (reference sequence). The V and J ends lost 3 bases and 12 bases respectively, with 11 bases between them. The CDR3 spans 11 residues. The CDR3 here is CASSLDGRTFF. The CDR3 bases are TGTGCCAGCAGTTTGGATGGTCGGACTTTCTTT.

This chain links TRBV19 with TRBJ2-1; weak D call: TRBD2 (6 bases). Trimming took off 1 base at V and 2 bases at J, with 12 bases between the two ends. This CDR3 is 16 amino acids long. Germline loops: CDR1 LNHDA, CDR2 SQIVND (reference sequence). CDR3 region: CASSIGRALAYNEQFF. The CDR3 nucleotides read TGTGCCAGTAGTATAGGGAGGGCCCTTGCCTACAATGAGCAGTTCTTC. The whole variable domain, filled in from reference TRBV19 and TRBJ2-1, reads DGGITQSPKYLFRKEGQNVTLSCEQNLNHDAMYWYRQDPGQGLRLIYYSQIVNDFQKGDIAEGYSVSREKKESFPLTVTSAQKNPTAFYLCASSIGRALAYNEQFFGPGTRLTVL.

This clone was seen only once. The chain carries TRBV9 and TRBJ2-3; possibly TRBD2 for D (5 bases). Germline V gives CDR1 SGDLS, CDR2 YYNGEE. The CDR3 is made up of 16 amino acids. Trimming took off 1 base at V and 1 base at J, with 13 bases between the two ends. CDR3 nucleotides: TGTGCCAGCAGCGTACGGGGTAGCTCAGGCACAGATACGCAGTATTTT. Amino acids: CASSVRGSSGTDTQYF.